This TCR beta chain was observed in a study of blood T cells in healthy people across ages. The second PCR ran roughly 7 to 12 cycles with a sample-barcoded 5' primer and J-beta primers. TCRdb passed the 5' RACE reads through MiXCR, listing each CDR3 protein once. Of hundreds of thousands of distinct CDR3 sequences listed, under 25% are singletons. The CDR3 is 15 amino acids. Trimming cost V 0 bases and J 5 bases; bases outside gene matches: 3. Germline V gives CDR1 SEHNR, CDR2 FQNEAQ (reference sequence). The chain links TRBV7-9 to TRBJ2-1, with 8 bases aligning to TRBD2. The sequenced material came from blood. The source of this sequence is a man aged 65 to 85 in good health. CDR3 coding DNA: TGTGCCAGCAGCTTAGCGGGACTAGAAAACAATGAGCAGTTCTTC. This gives the protein CASSLAGLENNEQFF.